This passage covers 30 T cell receptor beta chains from one sample sequenced in a study of vaccination effects on CD4 cells after COVID-19. Method: immunoSEQ multiplex PCR; TCRdb's copy keeps in-frame clones and lacks some. The repertoire holds tens of thousands of clones, with 75% to 85% as singletons. Their cognate antigens are unknown. Antigen-specific CD4+ T cells expanded by the ViraFEST assay with viral peptide pools were then sequenced. The culture ran for 10 days, and then CD4+ T cells were isolated. This person's SARS-CoV-2 infection, confirmed by PCR, occurred between March and December 2020. The sequenced sample was CD4+ T cells from PBMCs cultured with a peptide pool, obtained before COVID-19 vaccination. Source of these receptors: a human donor who had a prior SARS-CoV-2 infection.

The chain has TRBV7-9 and TRBJ2-7; D is perhaps TRBD2 (6 bases). Germline V gene lookup returns CDR1 SEHNR and CDR2 FQNEAQ (reference sequence). Trimming removed 5 bases from V and 0 bases from J, with 14 bases in between. The CDR3 runs 15 residues. The CDR3, as DNA: TGTGCCAGCAGCCAGGGACTGGAATTCTCCTACGAGCAGTACTTC. Translating it yields CASSQGLEFSYEQYF.

The V call is TRBV5-1, the J call TRBJ2-6, with 7 nucleotides matching TRBD1. J gave up 2 bases and V 0 bases, and 8 bases lay outside the gene matches. Germline loops: CDR1 SGHRS, CDR2 YFSETQ. The CDR3 totals 18 residues. The CDR3 loop reads CASSLGGTDDTGANVLTF. In DNA form, the CDR3 reads TGCGCCAGCAGCTTGGGGGGGACAGACGACACTGGGGCCAACGTCCTGACTTTC.

V gene TRBV19 combines with J gene TRBJ2-4, with no clear D. Germline V CDR1 and CDR2: LNHDA, SQIVND (reference sequence). Trimming stripped 3 bases from V and 6 bases from J, with 15 bases between. The CDR3 loop spans 15 amino acids. The CDR3 here is CASSISSGRGNIQYF. Here the CDR3 DNA reads TGTGCCAGTAGTATCTCGAGTGGCCGCGGAAACATTCAGTACTTC.

The V and J genes are TRBV3-1 (or the pseudogene TRBV3-2) and TRBJ2-1; 7 nucleotides line up with TRBD2. The CDR3 consists of 16 residues. V lost 0 bases to trimming and J lost 4 bases; unmatched junction nucleotides: 6. The V gene's germline CDR1 is LGHDT and CDR2 YNNKEL (reference sequence). Here the CDR3 reads CASSQDHGGWYNEQFF. The CDR3 DNA reads TGTGCCAGCAGCCAAGATCACGGGGGGTGGTACAATGAGCAGTTCTTC.

The count of this clone is one. The V and J genes are TRBV5-1 and TRBJ2-1; 8 nucleotides agree with TRBD2. The trim removed 3 bases at V and 7 bases at J, leaving 12 bases unmatched. Germline CDR1 and CDR2: SGHRS and YFSETQ. There are 16 residues in the CDR3. The CDR3 DNA sequence: TGCGCCAGCAGCTGGGTGGGGACGGGAGGGCAGAATGAGCAGTTCTTC. Residues: CASSWVGTGGQNEQFF.

This chain links TRBV5-1 with TRBJ1-4; the D is unclear. CDR1 SGHRS and CDR2 YFSETQ come from the germline V gene. The CDR3 length is 14 residues. V lost 4 bases, J lost 7 bases, and 14 bases lay in between. The CDR3 is CASSLGRSIEKLFF. The CDR3 DNA reads as TGCGCCAGCAGCCTCGGACGTAGCATTGAAAAACTGTTTTTT.

The chain employs TRBV30 and TRBJ1-1; D gene ambiguous. Germline V gene data show CDR1 as GTSNPN and CDR2 as SVGIG (reference sequence). The CDR3 is 12 residues long. Deletions cut 4 bases from V and 5 bases from J, with 11 bases between. CDR3 protein: CAWNGRETEAFF. CDR3 sequence (DNA): TGTGCCTGGAACGGACGGGAGACTGAAGCTTTCTTT. The variable domain in full, completed from reference TRBV30 and TRBJ1-1, reads SQTIHQWPATLVQPVGSPLSLECTVEGTSNPNLYWYRQAAGRGLQLLFYSVGIGQISSEVPQNLSASRPQDRQFILSSKKLLLSDSGFYLCAWNGRETEAFFGQGTRLTVV.

This chain connects TRBV4-3 to TRBJ2-7; maybe TRBD2 (6 bases). Germline V lookup: CDR1 LGHNA, CDR2 YSLEER. This CDR3 contains 14 residues. V was cut by 1 base and J by 7 bases, with 14 bases left in between. The CDR3 sequence: CASSQVSWAGEQYF. In nucleotides, the CDR3 is TGCGCCAGCAGCCAAGTCTCTTGGGCGGGGGAGCAGTACTTC.

This chain connects TRBV7-2 to TRBJ2-7, with no clear D. The CDR3 has 14 amino acids. Germline values: CDR1 SGHTA, CDR2 FQGNSA. V dropped 2 bases and J dropped 6 bases, with 14 bases sitting between them. The CDR3, as DNA: TGTGCCAGCAGCTTACTTGGATCGGCCGGCGAGCAGTACTTC. Translation gives CASSLLGSAGEQYF.

The rearrangement links TRBV5-1 to TRBJ1-3; D is uncertain. Germline values: CDR1 SGHRS, CDR2 YFSETQ. Deletions cut 3 bases from V and 0 bases from J, with 10 bases between. This CDR3 region has 15 residues. The CDR3 sequence: CASSSELSSGNTIYF. The CDR3 DNA reads as TGCGCCAGCAGCTCAGAGCTATCCTCTGGAAACACCATATATTTT.

The V call is TRBV7-2, the J call TRBJ1-5; D may be TRBD1 (5 bases). Germline V gene sequence: CDR1 SGHTA, CDR2 FQGNSA. This CDR3 has 15 amino acids. V lost 2 bases to trimming and J lost 1 base, with 9 bases between them. The DNA of the CDR3 is TGTGCCAGCAGCTTATACCCAGGGAGCAATCAGCCCCAGCATTTT. It translates to CASSLYPGSNQPQHF.

The table lists this clone with a few counts. The gene calls are TRBV5-1 and TRBJ1-2; D unclear. V was trimmed by 1 base and J by 6 bases, leaving 16 bases between them. The length of the CDR3 is 15 residues. Germline V lookup: CDR1 SGHRS, CDR2 YFSETQ. CDR3 sequence reads: CASSLLPFSENGYTF. The CDR3 nucleotides read TGCGCCAGCAGCTTGTTACCCTTCTCGGAAAATGGCTACACCTTC.

The chain combines TRBV11-2 with TRBJ1-2; no clear D gene. The CDR3 has 13 amino acids. Germline V gives CDR1 SGHAT, CDR2 FQNNGV. The V and J ends lost 6 bases and 4 bases respectively, with 12 bases between them. As DNA, the CDR3 is TGTGCCAGCAGAAGGATCGGCGGCTATGGCTACACCTTC. This sequence encodes CASRRIGGYGYTF.

This chain joins TRBV6-5 and TRBJ1-5; D uncertain. The V and J ends lost 8 bases and 3 bases respectively, with 11 bases between them. The CDR3 length is 13 residues. In germline, CDR1 is MNHEY, CDR2 SVGAGI. DNA of the CDR3: TGTGCCAGCGTCGGTCAGTACAATCAGCCCCAGCATTTT. Amino acids: CASVGQYNQPQHF.

The chain couples TRBV12-3 or TRBV12-4 to TRBJ2-5; no clear D gene. V was pared by 6 bases and J by 2 bases, with 10 bases between. CDR3 length equals 13 residues. The CDR3 protein is CASSATGQETQYF. The DNA for the CDR3 is TGTGCCAGCAGCGCGACTGGGCAAGAGACCCAGTACTTC.

This chain joins TRBV2 and TRBJ2-1, with D perhaps TRBD1 (6 bases). This CDR3 comprises 17 residues. V was shortened by 0 bases and J by 7 bases, with 19 bases between the two germline ends. Germline-derived CDR1 and CDR2 are SNHLY and FYNNEI. The CDR3 DNA follows: TGTGCCAGCAGTGAAGCGCGAGTCCGCAGGGGCCTAAATGAGCAGTTCTTC. Translating gives CASSEARVRRGLNEQFF.

This chain connects TRBV10-3 to TRBJ2-1, with TRBD2 matching over 8 bases. Germline-derived CDR1 and CDR2 are ENHRY and SYGVKD. This CDR3 spans 14 amino acids. The V gene end was trimmed by 4 bases and the J gene end by 6 bases; junction bases not matched to a gene: 5. The CDR3 reads CAISGLAGSNEQFF. The DNA for the CDR3 is TGTGCCATCAGTGGGTTAGCGGGATCCAATGAGCAGTTCTTC.

The J gene is TRBJ2-2, the V gene TRBV19, with 11 nucleotides matching TRBD2. The CDR3 sequence is 15 residues long. V shed 7 bases, J shed 7 bases, and the junction held 8 bases outside the gene matches. CDR1 and CDR2 from the germline V gene are LNHDA and SQIVND (reference sequence). The DNA for the CDR3 is TGTGCCAGTAATCTAGCGGGAGGCGCCGTCGGGGAGCTGTTTTTT. Translated: CASNLAGGAVGELFF.

The chain is built from TRBV18 and TRBJ1-3; D unclear. Per the germline V gene, CDR1 is KGHSH and CDR2 is LQKENI. Trimming cost V 2 bases and J 0 bases, with 11 bases left between them. CDR3 length: 16 amino acids. The CDR3 coding sequence is TGTGCCAGCTCACCATCGGTCGGAAGCTCTGGAAACACCATATATTTT. Protein: CASSPSVGSSGNTIYF.

The chain employs TRBV15 and TRBJ2-2; D call uncertain. The CDR3 covers 15 residues. Trimming removed 4 bases at V and 0 bases at J, with 9 bases between. CDR1 and CDR2 (germline): LNHNV, YYDKDF (reference sequence). The CDR3 bases are TGTGCCACCAGCACTGGAGCAGCGAACACCGGGGAGCTGTTTTTT. Translating gives CATSTGAANTGELFF.

The gene calls are TRBV27 and TRBJ2-2; 11 bases align to TRBD1. Trimming at V came to 8 bases and at J to 6 bases, leaving 11 bases not matched to a gene. Germline V gene data show CDR1 as MNHEY and CDR2 as SMNVEV (reference sequence). The CDR3 has 16 residues. The CDR3 sequence is CASHQPGTGGPGELFF. The CDR3 DNA is TGTGCCAGCCACCAGCCTGGGACAGGGGGGCCCGGGGAGCTGTTTTTT.

V is TRBV30 and J is TRBJ2-3; possibly TRBD1 or TRBD2 for D (5 bases each). V lost 0 bases and J 6 bases, leaving 7 bases between the germline ends. The CDR3 length is 12 residues. CDR1 is GTSNPN and CDR2 is SVGIG in the germline V gene (reference sequence). Here the CDR3 reads CAWSVWGDTQYF. The DNA of the CDR3 is TGTGCCTGGAGTGTATGGGGGGATACGCAGTATTTT.

The chain employs TRBV7-6 and TRBJ2-3, with TRBD2 matching over 7 bases. Germline V gene lookup returns CDR1 SGHVS and CDR2 FNYEAQ. This CDR3 comprises 15 residues. Losses at the gene ends were 1 base for V and 7 bases for J; bases not matched to a gene: 8. CDR3 DNA sequence: TGTGCCAGCAGCTTAGATGTTGGCGGGAGTCATACGCAGTATTTT. It yields the protein CASSLDVGGSHTQYF.

The genes are TRBV29-1 and TRBJ2-5; D call uncertain. Germline CDR1 reads SQVTM; CDR2 reads ANQGSEA. The CDR3 spans 12 residues. Trimming stripped 4 bases from V and 5 bases from J, with 11 bases between. This CDR3 reads CSVVTGWETQYF. The CDR3 nucleotides read TGCAGCGTTGTTACCGGATGGGAGACCCAGTACTTC.

The chain links TRBV19 to TRBJ2-1; D perhaps matches TRBD1 (5 bases). The CDR3 extends over 17 amino acids. Germline CDR1 reads LNHDA; CDR2 reads SQIVND (reference sequence). The V end was cut by 1 base, the J end by 0 bases, with 13 bases between. CDR3 region: CASSIVGAASSYNEQFF. CDR3 DNA sequence: TGTGCCAGTAGTATAGTTGGGGCGGCAAGCTCCTACAATGAGCAGTTCTTC.

The chain combines TRBV7-2 with TRBJ1-5, with 10 bases lining up with TRBD1. Germline lookup yields CDR1 SGHTA and CDR2 FQGNSA. The CDR3 extends over 16 amino acids. Unmatched junction bases numbered 6, after V lost 2 bases and J lost 5 bases. This CDR3 is CASSLSGTGAYQPQHF. Written as DNA, the CDR3 is TGTGCCAGCAGCTTATCTGGGACAGGGGCCTATCAGCCCCAGCATTTT.

The chain combines TRBV27 with TRBJ2-3; perhaps TRBD2 as D (6 bases). This CDR3 is 14 amino acids long. Looked up from germline, CDR1 is MNHEY and CDR2 is SMNVEV (reference sequence). Trimming pared 5 bases from V and 0 bases from J, leaving 9 bases between. CDR3 sequence: CASSLGLSTDTQYF. For the CDR3, the DNA is TGTGCCAGCAGTCTCGGACTAAGCACAGATACGCAGTATTTT.

V and J are TRBV7-9 and TRBJ1-6, with 8 bases fitting TRBD1. Germline trimming cut 5 bases from V and 11 bases from J; bases unmatched to any gene: 5. Germline V gene lookup returns CDR1 SEHNR and CDR2 FQNEAQ (reference sequence). The CDR3 length is 13 residues. CDR3 in amino acids: CASSVTGDAPLHF. CDR3 sequence (DNA): TGTGCCAGCAGCGTGACAGGGGACGCACCCCTCCACTTT. The whole variable domain, remainder taken from reference TRBV7-9 and TRBJ1-6, is DTGVSQNPRHKITKRGQNVTFRCDPISEHNRLYWYRQTLGQGPEFLTYFQNEAQLEKSRLLSDRFSAERPKGSFSTLEIQRTEQGDSAMYLCASSVTGDAPLHFGNGTRLTVT.

The genes are TRBV5-5 and TRBJ2-7; the D gene is possibly TRBD2 (5 bases). This CDR3 is built from 14 residues. Trimming removed 4 bases from V and 4 bases from J, with 15 bases in between. The germline gives CDR1 SGHKS, CDR2 YYEKEE (reference sequence). CDR3 in amino acids: CASSLSVRGYEQYF. The CDR3 bases are TGTGCCAGCAGCCTTAGCGTCCGAGGGTACGAGCAGTACTTC.

The V and J genes are TRBV9 and TRBJ2-1; 7 nucleotides line up with TRBD1. CDR3 length: 15 amino acids. After removal of 4 bases from V and 2 bases from J, the junction contained 6 bases not matched to a gene. From germline, CDR1 is SGDLS and CDR2 YYNGEE. The CDR3: CASSPMGQTYNEQFF. For the CDR3, the DNA is TGTGCCAGCAGCCCAATGGGACAGACCTACAATGAGCAGTTCTTC. The whole variable domain, filled in from reference TRBV9 and TRBJ2-1, reads DSGVTQTPKHLITATGQRVTLRCSPRSGDLSVYWYQQSLDQGLQFLIQYYNGEERAKGNILERFSAQQFPDLHSELNLSSLELGDSALYFCASSPMGQTYNEQFFGPGTRLTVL.